A selection of T cell receptor beta chains follows, all from one sample in a study of blood T cell repertoires in COVID-19. TCRdb keeps only in-frame clones here, not all; method: immunoSEQ multiplex PCR. The table lists fewer than 300,000 clones, approximately 82% of them singletons. The sequencing input was peripheral blood. These receptors all come from a woman in her late teens or twenties with acute or convalescent COVID-19. Both conserved end residues are part of each CDR3. Each record gives: V gene, J gene, D gene, clone size, CDR3 DNA, CDR3 protein. D genes are given only for firm matches. Size tells how often a clone was seen (once, few, many) or the class of an expanded clone, and some rows leave it out.

v_call: TRBV9
j_call: TRBJ2-7
d_call: TRBD1
clone_size: NA
cdr3_nt: TGTGCCAGCAGCGTAACCTCTGGACAGGGATACGAGCAGTACTTC
cdr3_aa: CASSVTSGQGYEQYF

v_call: TRBV28
j_call: TRBJ1-1
d_call: TRBD1
clone_size: few
cdr3_nt: TGTGCCAGCAGTTTACCAGGGGGCCTGGCCTTCTTT
cdr3_aa: CASSLPGGLAFF

v_call: TRBV7-3
j_call: TRBJ2-2
d_call: NA
clone_size: NA
cdr3_nt: TGTGCCAGCAGCCCAACAGGGACCGGGGAGCTGTTTTTT
cdr3_aa: CASSPTGTGELFF

v_call: TRBV19
j_call: TRBJ1-5
d_call: NA
clone_size: NA
cdr3_nt: TGTGCCAGTAGAATGAGACAGGTCCGTCAGCCCCAGCATTTT
cdr3_aa: CASRMRQVRQPQHF

v_call: TRBV10-1
j_call: TRBJ2-1
d_call: TRBD2
clone_size: many
cdr3_nt: TGCGCCAGCAGTGCTCAGCGGGAGGGGTCGTACAATGAGCAGTTCTTC
cdr3_aa: CASSAQREGSYNEQFF

v_call: TRBV5-1
j_call: TRBJ2-7
d_call: NA
clone_size: NA
cdr3_nt: TGCGCCAGCAGCCCGGGGATCGGGTACGAGCAGTACTTC
cdr3_aa: CASSPGIGYEQYF

v_call: TRBV2
j_call: TRBJ2-5
d_call: TRBD2
clone_size: NA
cdr3_nt: TGTGCCAGCAGTCAAATTGGACTAGCGGGGAACCAAGAGACCCAGTACTTC
cdr3_aa: CASSQIGLAGNQETQYF

v_call: TRBV6-5
j_call: TRBJ2-7
d_call: TRBD2
clone_size: NA
cdr3_nt: TGTGCCAGCAGTTACTACACTAGCGGGAACGAGCAGTACTTC
cdr3_aa: CASSYYTSGNEQYF

v_call: TRBV6-5
j_call: TRBJ1-2
d_call: NA
clone_size: NA
cdr3_nt: TGTGCCAGCAGTTACTCAGGCGGGGAAGCCAACTATGGCTACACCTTC
cdr3_aa: CASSYSGGEANYGYTF

v_call: TRBV6-1
j_call: TRBJ2-3
d_call: NA
clone_size: NA
cdr3_nt: TGTGCCAGCAGTGACAACCCGTGGACTTACACAGATACGCAGTATTTT
cdr3_aa: CASSDNPWTYTDTQYF

v_call: TRBV6-5
j_call: TRBJ2-7
d_call: TRBD1
clone_size: NA
cdr3_nt: TGTGCCAGCAGTCGAAGACAGGGGACCTCCTACGAGCAGTACTTC
cdr3_aa: CASSRRQGTSYEQYF

v_call: TRBV18
j_call: TRBJ1-1
d_call: TRBD1
clone_size: NA
cdr3_nt: TGTGCCAGCTCACCTAGGGGACAGCCAAAGAACACTGAAGCTTTCTTT
cdr3_aa: CASSPRGQPKNTEAFF

v_call: TRBV27
j_call: TRBJ2-7
d_call: TRBD2
clone_size: NA
cdr3_nt: TGTGCCAGCAGTCGACCGGGACTAGCGGGAGCGAAAGAGCAGTACTTC
cdr3_aa: CASSRPGLAGAKEQYF

v_call: TRBV11-3
j_call: TRBJ2-1
d_call: NA
clone_size: NA
cdr3_nt: TGTGCCAGCAGCTCAGCGAGCGTCGGATACAATGAGCAGTTCTTC
cdr3_aa: CASSSASVGYNEQFF

v_call: TRBV30
j_call: TRBJ2-6
d_call: NA
clone_size: NA
cdr3_nt: TGTGCCTGGAGTGTCCTAAAATCTGGGGCCAACGTCCTGACTTTC
cdr3_aa: CAWSVLKSGANVLTF

v_call: TRBV9
j_call: TRBJ1-1
d_call: NA
clone_size: few
cdr3_nt: TGTGCCAGCAGCGTCGGAGTTGCTGGGGGGGAGGACTTT
cdr3_aa: CASSVGVAGGEDF

v_call: TRBV10-3
j_call: TRBJ2-5
d_call: TRBD2
clone_size: once
cdr3_nt: TGTGCCGTCTACACCCCGGGACTAGCGGGGGAGACCCAGTACTTC
cdr3_aa: CAVYTPGLAGETQYF

v_call: TRBV4-3
j_call: TRBJ2-1
d_call: NA
clone_size: NA
cdr3_nt: TGCGCCAGCAGCCAAGATTATGAAGGTTTCGCGGGGAATGAGCAGTTCTTC
cdr3_aa: CASSQDYEGFAGNEQFF

v_call: TRBV5-1
j_call: TRBJ2-1
d_call: TRBD2
clone_size: NA
cdr3_nt: TGCGCCAGCAGCTTGTCGGCAACTAGCGGGATATACAATGAGCAGTTCTTC
cdr3_aa: CASSLSATSGIYNEQFF

v_call: TRBV4-3
j_call: TRBJ2-7
d_call: TRBD1
clone_size: NA
cdr3_nt: TGCGCCAGCAGCCAAGATATAGTCACAGGGGTTAACTCCTACGAGCAGTACTTC
cdr3_aa: CASSQDIVTGVNSYEQYF

v_call: TRBV6-2/TRBV6-3
j_call: TRBJ2-7
d_call: TRBD2
clone_size: few
cdr3_nt: TGTGCCAGCAGCATACTAGCGGGAGGGCCGGGCGAGCAGTACTTC
cdr3_aa: CASSILAGGPGEQYF

v_call: TRBV27
j_call: TRBJ2-4
d_call: TRBD1
clone_size: NA
cdr3_nt: TGTGCCAGCAGAAGTCCCGGGACAGAAAAAAACATTCAGTACTTC
cdr3_aa: CASRSPGTEKNIQYF

v_call: TRBV15
j_call: TRBJ1-3
d_call: NA
clone_size: NA
cdr3_nt: TGTGCCACCAGCAGAGACCATCCCACCATATATTTT
cdr3_aa: CATSRDHPTIYF

v_call: TRBV27
j_call: TRBJ2-3
d_call: TRBD2
clone_size: NA
cdr3_nt: TGTGCCAGCAGTGCCTCTAGCGGGAGGGCCGTGACAGATACGCAGTATTTT
cdr3_aa: CASSASSGRAVTDTQYF

v_call: TRBV7-6
j_call: TRBJ2-7
d_call: TRBD1
clone_size: NA
cdr3_nt: TGTGCCAGCAGCTTAGCGGCGGGACAGGGTACCTACGAGCAGTACTTC
cdr3_aa: CASSLAAGQGTYEQYF

v_call: TRBV6-6
j_call: TRBJ2-7
d_call: TRBD1
clone_size: NA
cdr3_nt: TGTGCCAGCAGTTACTCGCTGGGGACAGTAGTCTACGAGCAGTACTTC
cdr3_aa: CASSYSLGTVVYEQYF

v_call: TRBV6-5
j_call: TRBJ2-7
d_call: NA
clone_size: NA
cdr3_nt: TGTGCCAGCAGTTACGAGGCTAAGCTTACCTACGAGCAGTACTTC
cdr3_aa: CASSYEAKLTYEQYF

v_call: TRBV20-1
j_call: TRBJ2-1
d_call: NA
clone_size: NA
cdr3_nt: TGCAGTGCTAGTCGGGAAAATGAGCAGTTCTTC
cdr3_aa: CSASRENEQFF

v_call: TRBV4-1
j_call: TRBJ1-1
d_call: TRBD1
clone_size: NA
cdr3_nt: TGCGCCAGCAGCCTTGGACAGGTTGGCCCCGAAGCTTTCTTT
cdr3_aa: CASSLGQVGPEAFF

v_call: TRBV25-1
j_call: TRBJ2-2
d_call: TRBD2
clone_size: NA
cdr3_nt: TGTGCCAGCAGTGAATATTTCCCGGGACTAGGAGTCCCCGGGGAGCTGTTTTTT
cdr3_aa: CASSEYFPGLGVPGELFF

v_call: TRBV23-1
j_call: TRBJ2-7
d_call: NA
clone_size: NA
cdr3_nt: TGCGCCAGCAGTCTACGGGACACCGATTCCTACGAGCAGTACTTC
cdr3_aa: CASSLRDTDSYEQYF

v_call: TRBV19
j_call: TRBJ1-1
d_call: TRBD1
clone_size: NA
cdr3_nt: TGTGCCAGTAGTAACACAGGGGGTAGTATCGGTGAAGCTTTCTTT
cdr3_aa: CASSNTGGSIGEAFF

v_call: TRBV4-3
j_call: TRBJ2-7
d_call: NA
clone_size: NA
cdr3_nt: TGCGCCAGCAGCCAAGATTGGCCCCAGTCCTACGAGCAGTACTTC
cdr3_aa: CASSQDWPQSYEQYF

v_call: TRBV19
j_call: TRBJ1-5
d_call: TRBD1
clone_size: NA
cdr3_nt: TGTGCCAGTAGTACCGCCGGGACAGGGGGGCTCTATAGCAATCAGCCCCAGCATTTT
cdr3_aa: CASSTAGTGGLYSNQPQHF

v_call: TRBV7-2
j_call: TRBJ1-2
d_call: TRBD1
clone_size: NA
cdr3_nt: TGTGCCAGCACTCCACCGGGACAGAGTTATGGCTACACCTTC
cdr3_aa: CASTPPGQSYGYTF

v_call: TRBV5-1
j_call: TRBJ2-5
d_call: TRBD2
clone_size: NA
cdr3_nt: TGCGCCAGCAGCTTGCCGGGACTAGCGGGAGTAGAGACCCAGTACTTC
cdr3_aa: CASSLPGLAGVETQYF

v_call: TRBV6-8
j_call: TRBJ1-5
d_call: TRBD1
clone_size: NA
cdr3_nt: TGTGCCAGCAGTCCAGAACAGGGGCGCGAGGATCAGCCCCAGCATTTT
cdr3_aa: CASSPEQGREDQPQHF

v_call: TRBV29-1
j_call: TRBJ2-3
d_call: NA
clone_size: NA
cdr3_nt: TGCAGCGTTGCTCTAGCACATACGCAGTATTTT
cdr3_aa: CSVALAHTQYF

v_call: TRBV11-2
j_call: TRBJ2-5
d_call: TRBD2
clone_size: NA
cdr3_nt: TGTGCCAGCAGCTTAGCGGGGGGGATAGAGACCCAGTACTTC
cdr3_aa: CASSLAGGIETQYF

v_call: TRBV19
j_call: TRBJ2-7
d_call: NA
clone_size: NA
cdr3_nt: TGTGCCAGTAGTATAAAAGGGGGACAAGGGTACGAGCAGTACTTC
cdr3_aa: CASSIKGGQGYEQYF

v_call: TRBV30
j_call: TRBJ2-2
d_call: TRBD2
clone_size: NA
cdr3_nt: TGTGCCTGGGGAAACGCGCTCTGGACTAGCGGGAGGGTAGCGAACACCGGGGAGCTGTTTTTT
cdr3_aa: CAWGNALWTSGRVANTGELFF